Following are 27 T cell receptor beta chains from one sample sequenced in a study of blood T cell repertoires in COVID-19. Assay: immunoSEQ multiplex PCR; the TCRdb copy retains only in-frame clones and omits some. The sample includes approximately 160,000 clones, about 85% of them seen just once. Sequences were obtained from peripheral blood. Receptors were obtained from a woman in her fifties or sixties with COVID-19, enrolled during active disease.

This chain links TRBV7-3 with TRBJ1-6; 8 bases match TRBD1. This CDR3 region has 18 residues. The V and J ends lost 1 base and 6 bases, in that order; junction bases with no gene match: 11. CDR1 and CDR2 from the germline V gene are SGHTA and FQGTGA. The CDR3 DNA is TGTGCCAGCAGCTTAAGTGGGACAGGCTATGGGGCTAATTCACCCCTCCACTTT. Protein product: CASSLSGTGYGANSPLHF.

The rearrangement links TRBV7-9 to TRBJ1-1; tentatively, D is TRBD1 (6 bases). The CDR3 totals 16 residues. The germline V gene encodes CDR1 SEHNR and CDR2 FQNEAQ (reference sequence). Trimming pared 0 bases from V and 1 base from J, leaving 12 bases between. Here the CDR3 reads CASSLATGTANTEAFF. CDR3 nucleotide sequence: TGTGCCAGCAGCTTAGCTACAGGGACGGCGAACACTGAAGCTTTCTTT. Full variable domain (missing parts from reference TRBV7-9 and TRBJ1-1): DTGVSQNPRHKITKRGQNVTFRCDPISEHNRLYWYRQTLGQGPEFLTYFQNEAQLEKSRLLSDRFSAERPKGSFSTLEIQRTEQGDSAMYLCASSLATGTANTEAFFGQGTRLTVV.

The CDR3 region is CAIGGAPGANVLTF. The CDR3 DNA sequence: TGTGCCATAGGAGGGGCCCCCGGGGCCAACGTCCTGACTTTC. The chain is built from TRBV19 and TRBJ2-6, with D maybe TRBD2 (6 bases). The V gene lost 10 bases and the J gene lost 4 bases, with 14 bases spanning the gap. This CDR3 region has 14 residues. Germline V gene sequence: CDR1 LNHDA, CDR2 SQIVND (reference sequence).

This clone was detected a few times. This rearrangement joins TRBV6-5 to TRBJ1-2, with a weak D call TRBD1 (6 bases). V was clipped by 9 bases and J by 4 bases, with 12 bases between them. CDR1 is MNHEY and CDR2 is SVGAGI in the germline V gene. The CDR3 is made up of 12 amino acids. DNA of the CDR3: TGTGCCAGTCGAAAGGACAGCTATGGCTACACCTTC. It translates to CASRKDSYGYTF.

Of note for this clone: The sample has other DNA sequences that encode this CDR3 too. The gene calls are TRBV19 and TRBJ1-1, with 10 nucleotides matching TRBD1. The CDR3 runs to 13 residues. From germline, CDR1 is LNHDA and CDR2 SQIVND (reference sequence). V shed 5 bases and J 5 bases; nucleotides not matched to a gene: 2. This chain's CDR3 is CASSSDRGTEAFF. For the CDR3, the DNA is TGTGCCAGTAGTTCGGACAGGGGGACTGAAGCTTTCTTT.

The chain joins TRBV11-2 to TRBJ2-5; 7 nucleotides agree with TRBD1. With 5 bases clipped from V and 3 bases from J, the junction kept 3 bases outside the gene matches. This CDR3 is built from 13 residues. Germline lookup yields CDR1 SGHAT and CDR2 FQNNGV. For the CDR3, the DNA is TGTGCCAGCAGCCGTGACAGGGAAGAGACCCAGTACTTC. Protein: CASSRDREETQYF.

The chain recombines TRBV7-9 with TRBJ1-2, with 10 bases identical to TRBD1. Germline V lookup: CDR1 SEHNR, CDR2 FQNEAQ (reference sequence). The CDR3 extends over 13 amino acids. V dropped 5 bases and J dropped 6; count of bases not matched to a gene: 3. CDR3 sequence reads: CASSPGQGDGYTF. The CDR3 nucleotides are TGTGCCAGCAGCCCCGGACAGGGGGATGGCTACACCTTC.

The V call is TRBV7-6, the J call TRBJ1-5; no clear D gene. Germline assignment: CDR1 SGHVS and CDR2 FNYEAQ. This CDR3 region has 15 residues. V was clipped by 5 bases and J by 0 bases, with 11 bases between them. The CDR3 spells CASSLGDYSNQPQHF. The CDR3 nucleotides are TGTGCCAGCAGCCTCGGTGATTATAGCAATCAGCCCCAGCATTTT.

V is TRBV25-1 and J is TRBJ2-7; D is unresolved. The CDR3 runs 12 residues. Germline V lookup: CDR1 MGHDK, CDR2 SYGVNS. Trimming shortened V by 1 base and J by 3 bases, and 4 bases separated the two germline ends. The CDR3 is CASSEFGYEQYF. Here the CDR3 DNA reads TGTGCCAGCAGTGAATTCGGCTACGAGCAGTACTTC.

This clone is a singleton in its sample. The chain joins TRBV14 to TRBJ1-1; the D is unclear. The CDR3 contains 17 residues. Germline V gene data show CDR1 as SGHDN and CDR2 as FVKESK. Deletions cut 4 bases from V and 5 bases from J, with 23 bases between. CDR3 protein: CASSLQSGSSLRTEAFF. The CDR3 DNA is TGTGCCAGCAGCCTCCAAAGTGGGAGTAGTTTAAGGACTGAAGCTTTCTTT.

The chain employs TRBV18 and TRBJ2-5; no definite D call. Germline CDR1 reads KGHSH; CDR2 reads LQKENI. CDR3 length equals 11 residues. The germline V and J ends were trimmed by 5 bases and 5 bases, with 6 bases remaining between them. CDR3 protein: CASSFGETQYF. CDR3 nucleotide sequence: TGTGCCAGCTCATTCGGGGAGACCCAGTACTTC.

This clone appeared a few times. The chain joins TRBV3-1 (or the pseudogene TRBV3-2) to TRBJ1-4; no reliable D call. V dropped 1 base and J dropped 8 bases, with 14 bases sitting between them. In germline, CDR1 is LGHDT, CDR2 YNNKEL (reference sequence). The CDR3 length is 15 residues. CDR3 coding DNA: TGTGCCAGCAGCCAAGGTACTGCCGCGGGGGAAAAACTGTTTTTT. Its translation is CASSQGTAAGEKLFF.

The V call is TRBV5-6, the J call TRBJ1-2; possibly TRBD1 for D (5 bases). The CDR3 runs to 13 residues. Trimming removed 4 bases at V and 4 bases at J, with 11 bases between. Germline V gives CDR1 SGHDT, CDR2 YYEEEE. For the CDR3, the DNA is TGTGCCAGCAGCCCGGAGGGGCTCTATGGCTACACCTTC. It specifies CASSPEGLYGYTF. The entire variable domain, with the rest obtained from reference TRBV5-6 and TRBJ1-2, is as follows: DAGVTQSPTHLIKTRGQQVTLRCSPKSGHDTVSWYQQALGQGPQFIFQYYEEEERQRGNFPDRFSGHQFPNYSSELNVNALLLGDSALYLCASSPEGLYGYTFGSGTRLTVV.

The V and J genes are TRBV18 and TRBJ1-1; 7 positions agree with TRBD1. Germline loops: CDR1 KGHSH, CDR2 LQKENI. J was trimmed by 1 base and V by 3 bases; bases with no gene match: 5. The CDR3 runs 15 residues. The CDR3 DNA follows: TGTGCCAGCTCACCTCAGACAGGGTCGAACACTGAAGCTTTCTTT. Protein sequence: CASSPQTGSNTEAFF.

The chain has TRBV15 and TRBJ1-1; 7 nucleotides agree with TRBD1. CDR3 length: 16 amino acids. V trimming: 5 bases; J trimming: 0 bases; junction bases outside the gene matches: 9. Germline V CDR1 and CDR2: LNHNV, YYDKDF (reference sequence). The CDR3 spells CATSGPGQQMNTEAFF. The CDR3 nucleotides are TGTGCCACCAGCGGCCCGGGACAGCAAATGAACACTGAAGCTTTCTTT.

The chain uses TRBV5-6 and TRBJ2-1, with TRBD2 matching over 9 bases. CDR3 length equals 14 residues. V lost 0 bases to trimming and J lost 9 bases; unmatched junction nucleotides: 4. CDR1 is SGHDT, CDR2 YYEEEE, per germline. The CDR3 spells CASSLGLAAREQFF. CDR3 DNA: TGTGCCAGCAGCTTGGGACTAGCGGCCCGTGAGCAGTTCTTC.

This chain joins TRBV7-9 and TRBJ1-2; D not certain. Germline assignment: CDR1 SEHNR and CDR2 FQNEAQ (reference sequence). The CDR3 has 14 residues. V was cut by 6 bases and J by 0 bases, with 11 bases left in between. This CDR3 reads CASRHPFTNYGYTF. For the CDR3, the DNA is TGTGCCAGCAGACACCCCTTTACTAACTATGGCTACACCTTC.

The chain recombines TRBV11-2 with TRBJ2-1; 7 bases are shared with TRBD2. The CDR3 has 15 amino acids. Per the germline V gene, CDR1 is SGHAT and CDR2 is FQNNGV. V dropped 0 bases and J dropped 8; count of bases not matched to a gene: 7. DNA for the CDR3: TGTGCCAGCAGCTTAGATGGCGCGGGGGTTGATGAGCAGTTCTTC. Amino acids: CASSLDGAGVDEQFF.

The chain has TRBV9 and TRBJ1-4, with 7 positions matching TRBD1. CDR1 SGDLS and CDR2 YYNGEE come from the germline V gene. V dropped 4 bases and J dropped 6; count of bases not matched to a gene: 9. CDR3 length equals 15 residues. The CDR3 loop is CASSLSGTVHEKLFF. CDR3 nucleotide sequence: TGTGCCAGCAGCCTTTCCGGGACAGTTCATGAAAAACTGTTTTTT. Supplemented by reference TRBV9 and TRBJ1-4, the full variable domain reads DSGVTQTPKHLITATGQRVTLRCSPRSGDLSVYWYQQSLDQGLQFLIQYYNGEERAKGNILERFSAQQFPDLHSELNLSSLELGDSALYFCASSLSGTVHEKLFFGSGTQLSVL.

The chain carries TRBV5-1 and TRBJ1-5; D unclear. With 0 bases removed from V and 3 bases from J, the gap between germline ends came to 7 bases. Germline values: CDR1 SGHRS, CDR2 YFSETQ. The CDR3 runs 14 residues. In DNA form, the CDR3 reads TGCGCCAGCAGCTTGGACGGTTACAATCAGCCCCAGCATTTT. It yields the protein CASSLDGYNQPQHF. Together with reference TRBV5-1 and TRBJ1-5, the CDR3 gives the full variable domain: KAGVTQTPRYLIKTRGQQVTLSCSPISGHRSVSWYQQTPGQGLQFLFEYFSETQRNKGNFPGRFSGRQFSNSRSEMNVSTLELGDSALYLCASSLDGYNQPQHFGDGTRLSIL.

Only one count was recorded for this clone. The gene calls are TRBV5-6 and TRBJ1-2, with 9 bases identical to TRBD1. Germline V gene lookup returns CDR1 SGHDT and CDR2 YYEEEE. Losses at the gene ends were 4 bases for V and 8 bases for J; bases not matched to a gene: 6. The CDR3 consists of 13 residues. CDR3 region: CASSHTGGEGYTF. The CDR3 DNA reads TGTGCCAGCAGCCATACAGGGGGCGAAGGCTACACCTTC.

The V and J genes are TRBV19 and TRBJ1-5; 7 nucleotides align to TRBD1. V dropped 8 bases and J dropped 3; count of bases not matched to a gene: 7. This CDR3 spans 14 amino acids. The germline CDR1 and CDR2 sequences are LNHDA and SQIVND (reference sequence). CDR3 DNA: TGTGCCAGTTACGACAGGGCTAACAATCAGCCCCAGCATTTT. It codes for CASYDRANNQPQHF.

The V call is TRBV19, the J call TRBJ1-1; 7 bases line up with TRBD1. Trimming at V came to 5 bases and at J to 5 bases, leaving 8 bases not matched to a gene. The germline V gene encodes CDR1 LNHDA and CDR2 SQIVND (reference sequence). The CDR3 covers 14 residues. For the CDR3, the DNA is TGTGCCAGTAGTTGGGGGGACAGAGGGACTGAAGCTTTCTTT. It translates to CASSWGDRGTEAFF.

The gene calls are TRBV25-1 and TRBJ1-1; D perhaps matches TRBD1 (6 bases). Germline V gene data show CDR1 as MGHDK and CDR2 as SYGVNS. The germline V and J ends were trimmed by 5 bases and 0 bases, with 10 bases remaining between them. The CDR3 is made up of 14 amino acids. The CDR3 loop is CASSIGTLNTEAFF. As DNA, the CDR3 is TGTGCCAGCAGTATTGGGACATTGAACACTGAAGCTTTCTTT.

V and J are TRBV7-6 and TRBJ2-7; the D is unclear. Germline V lookup: CDR1 SGHVS, CDR2 FNYEAQ. The CDR3 length is 15 residues. With 1 base removed from V and 2 bases from J, the gap between germline ends came to 12 bases. CDR3 protein: CASSLGRGIAYEQYF. In DNA, the CDR3 is TGTGCCAGCAGCTTAGGCCGAGGAATAGCCTACGAGCAGTACTTC.

The chain carries TRBV6-5 and TRBJ1-1; perhaps TRBD1 as D (6 bases). V lost 8 bases, J lost 1 base, and 17 bases lay in between. The CDR3 spans 15 residues. Germline CDR1 reads MNHEY; CDR2 reads SVGAGI. DNA for the CDR3: TGTGCCAGCCGACGAGGGACACCCGGGAACACTGAAGCTTTCTTT. Residues: CASRRGTPGNTEAFF.

The V gene is TRBV19, the J gene TRBJ1-2; possible D gene TRBD1, 6 bases. The CDR3 is made up of 18 amino acids. Trimming removed 7 bases from V and 7 bases from J, with 31 bases in between. In germline, CDR1 is LNHDA, CDR2 SQIVND (reference sequence). CDR3 DNA: TGTGCCAGTATTAAAGAAACCGGGACATGGTTAGACCTCTCTGGCTACACCTTC. Amino acids: CASIKETGTWLDLSGYTF. The whole variable domain, remainder taken from reference TRBV19 and TRBJ1-2, is DGGITQSPKYLFRKEGQNVTLSCEQNLNHDAMYWYRQDPGQGLRLIYYSQIVNDFQKGDIAEGYSVSREKKESFPLTVTSAQKNPTAFYLCASIKETGTWLDLSGYTFGSGTRLTVV.